The present TCR beta chain was sequenced within a study of blood T cell repertoires in COVID-19. The CDR3 spans 15 residues. This table comes from immunoSEQ multiplex PCR, and its TCRdb copy is limited to in-frame clones, with some not included. Of 200,000 to 250,000 clones listed, around 87% are singletons. The chain links TRBV7-5 to TRBJ2-5; the table calls TRBD2, which could not be checked here. TRBV7-5 is deemed a pseudogene. The TCR comes from a man younger than 40 who had been exposed to COVID-19. The specimen was PBMCs or T cells enriched from blood (not recorded which). CDR3 sequence: CVRSEARGGEETQYF. DNA of the CDR3: TGTGTCAGAAGCGAGGCCCGGGGGGGGGAAGAGACCCAGTACTTC.